A selection of T cell receptor beta chains follows, all from one sample in a study of T cell responses to AZD1222 COVID-19 vaccine. Clones were read by immunoSEQ multiplex PCR, and TCRdb kept only the in-frame ones, dropping some. This table has 80,000 to 85,000 clones, 85% to 95% appearing once. The sample in question was peripheral blood, obtained 28 days after the second AZD1222 dose. These receptors all come from an adult who received the AZD1222 COVID-19 vaccine. Both conserved end residues are part of each CDR3. The order of the fields is clone size, D gene, V gene, J gene, CDR3 protein, CDR3 DNA. The D gene is left open where the match is weak. The size entry is marked missing in some rows and otherwise reads once, few, many or a size class.

abundance: NA
d_gene: NA
v_gene: TRBV18
j_gene: TRBJ2-2
CDR3aa: CASSPWADGNTGELFF
CDR3nt: TGTGCCAGCTCACCCTGGGCGGACGGGAACACCGGGGAGCTGTTTTTT

abundance: NA
d_gene: NA
v_gene: TRBV6-4
j_gene: TRBJ2-2
CDR3aa: CASSDREWSGELFF
CDR3nt: TGTGCCAGCAGTGACAGGGAATGGTCCGGGGAGCTGTTTTTT

abundance: NA
d_gene: TRBD1
v_gene: TRBV27
j_gene: TRBJ2-1
CDR3aa: CASSLFAGTGANEQFF
CDR3nt: TGTGCCAGCAGTTTGTTCGCCGGGACAGGGGCCAATGAGCAGTTCTTC

abundance: NA
d_gene: TRBD2
v_gene: TRBV28
j_gene: TRBJ2-7
CDR3aa: CASSLGAGGSAYEQYF
CDR3nt: TGTGCCAGCAGTCTCGGGGCGGGAGGATCGGCTTACGAGCAGTACTTC

abundance: NA
d_gene: TRBD1
v_gene: TRBV28
j_gene: TRBJ2-1
CDR3aa: CASRPPQDRANEQFF
CDR3nt: TGTGCCAGCAGACCCCCCCAGGACAGGGCCAATGAGCAGTTCTTC

abundance: NA
d_gene: NA
v_gene: TRBV19
j_gene: TRBJ1-5
CDR3aa: CASNFPTGGSNQPQHF
CDR3nt: TGTGCCAGTAATTTCCCTACGGGGGGTAGCAATCAGCCCCAGCATTTT

abundance: NA
d_gene: NA
v_gene: TRBV9
j_gene: TRBJ1-1
CDR3aa: CASSADGPNTEAFF
CDR3nt: TGTGCCAGCAGCGCCGACGGTCCGAACACTGAAGCTTTCTTT

abundance: NA
d_gene: NA
v_gene: TRBV15
j_gene: TRBJ1-6
CDR3aa: CATSREPGVIIGSYNSPLHF
CDR3nt: TGTGCCACCAGCAGAGAGCCGGGCGTTATAATAGGTTCCTATAATTCACCCCTCCACTTT

abundance: NA
d_gene: NA
v_gene: TRBV27
j_gene: TRBJ1-2
CDR3aa: CASSFSQTYGYTF
CDR3nt: TGTGCCAGCAGTTTCTCCCAGACCTATGGCTACACCTTC

abundance: few
d_gene: NA
v_gene: TRBV11-1
j_gene: TRBJ1-2
CDR3aa: CASSLMGPPTF
CDR3nt: TGTGCCAGCAGCTTAATGGGACCACCCACCTTC

abundance: NA
d_gene: NA
v_gene: TRBV9
j_gene: TRBJ2-4
CDR3aa: CASSGRDRDKKNIQYF
CDR3nt: TGTGCCAGCAGCGGCCGAGACCGGGACAAAAAAAACATTCAGTACTTC

abundance: NA
d_gene: NA
v_gene: TRBV10-3
j_gene: TRBJ2-1
CDR3aa: CAISQGGAGSYNEQFF
CDR3nt: TGTGCCATCAGCCAGGGGGGGGCGGGCAGCTACAATGAGCAGTTCTTC

abundance: NA
d_gene: NA
v_gene: TRBV7-9
j_gene: TRBJ1-1
CDR3aa: CASSPGRTNTEAFF
CDR3nt: TGTGCCAGCAGCCCCGGACGGACGAACACTGAAGCTTTCTTT

abundance: NA
d_gene: NA
v_gene: TRBV28
j_gene: TRBJ2-7
CDR3aa: CASSLWAQGYEQYF
CDR3nt: TGTGCCAGCAGTTTATGGGCCCAGGGTTACGAGCAGTACTTC

abundance: NA
d_gene: NA
v_gene: TRBV19
j_gene: TRBJ1-4
CDR3aa: CASSPTGLGKLFF
CDR3nt: TGTGCCAGTAGTCCTACGGGTCTAGGAAAACTGTTTTTT

abundance: once
d_gene: NA
v_gene: TRBV5-4
j_gene: TRBJ2-5
CDR3aa: CASSWGPSEMETQYF
CDR3nt: TGTGCCAGCAGCTGGGGGCCTTCCGAGATGGAGACCCAGTACTTC

abundance: NA
d_gene: NA
v_gene: TRBV11-2
j_gene: TRBJ2-2
CDR3aa: CASSHFRANTGELFF
CDR3nt: TGTGCCAGCAGCCATTTCAGAGCGAACACCGGGGAGCTGTTTTTT

abundance: NA
d_gene: NA
v_gene: TRBV7-3
j_gene: TRBJ2-1
CDR3aa: CASSLMGQEQFF
CDR3nt: TGTGCCAGCAGCTTAATGGGGCAGGAGCAGTTCTTC

abundance: NA
d_gene: NA
v_gene: TRBV19
j_gene: TRBJ2-7
CDR3aa: CASSRYSSGPGEQYF
CDR3nt: TGTGCCAGTAGTAGGTACAGCTCGGGGCCGGGCGAGCAGTACTTC

abundance: NA
d_gene: TRBD2
v_gene: TRBV5-4
j_gene: TRBJ2-7
CDR3aa: CASSSDSGSYEQYF
CDR3nt: TGTGCCAGCAGTTCGGATAGCGGGAGCTACGAGCAGTACTTC

abundance: NA
d_gene: NA
v_gene: TRBV7-6
j_gene: TRBJ2-7
CDR3aa: CASRPNTGSSYEQYF
CDR3nt: TGTGCCAGCAGACCGAACACAGGGAGTAGCTACGAGCAGTACTTC

abundance: NA
d_gene: TRBD2
v_gene: TRBV6-6
j_gene: TRBJ2-1
CDR3aa: CASSYSSGRSYNEQFF
CDR3nt: TGTGCCAGCAGTTACTCAAGCGGGAGATCCTACAATGAGCAGTTCTTC

abundance: NA
d_gene: NA
v_gene: TRBV11-2
j_gene: TRBJ1-1
CDR3aa: CASRSQATLRTEAFF
CDR3nt: TGTGCCAGCAGATCCCAGGCGACCTTGCGTACTGAAGCTTTCTTT

abundance: once
d_gene: NA
v_gene: TRBV6-5
j_gene: TRBJ1-1
CDR3aa: CASSYRTALRTQAFF
CDR3nt: TGTGCCAGCAGTTATCGGACAGCCCTACGTACCCAAGCTTTCTTT

abundance: NA
d_gene: NA
v_gene: TRBV30
j_gene: TRBJ2-1
CDR3aa: CAWSRGGGQFF
CDR3nt: TGTGCCTGGAGTCGGGGTGGGGGGCAGTTCTTC

abundance: NA
d_gene: NA
v_gene: TRBV5-1
j_gene: TRBJ2-7
CDR3aa: CASSLSGPPINEQYF
CDR3nt: TGCGCCAGCAGCTTATCGGGACCCCCGATCAACGAGCAGTACTTC

abundance: NA
d_gene: NA
v_gene: TRBV6-5
j_gene: TRBJ1-6
CDR3aa: CASSPTGSPLHF
CDR3nt: TGTGCCAGCAGCCCCACGGGGTCACCCCTCCACTTT

abundance: NA
d_gene: NA
v_gene: TRBV2
j_gene: TRBJ2-4
CDR3aa: CASSAEDSGKNIQYF
CDR3nt: TGTGCCAGCAGTGCCGAGGACAGTGGTAAAAACATTCAGTACTTC

abundance: NA
d_gene: NA
v_gene: TRBV27
j_gene: TRBJ1-1
CDR3aa: CASVTLNLNTEAFF
CDR3nt: TGTGCCAGCGTAACACTGAACTTGAACACTGAAGCTTTCTTT

abundance: NA
d_gene: NA
v_gene: TRBV4-2
j_gene: TRBJ2-1
CDR3aa: CASSQDMAGMGYNEQFF
CDR3nt: TGTGCCAGCAGCCAAGATATGGCAGGGATGGGCTACAATGAGCAGTTCTTC

abundance: NA
d_gene: TRBD1
v_gene: TRBV16
j_gene: TRBJ1-1
CDR3aa: CASTPTGLDTEAFF
CDR3nt: TGTGCCAGCACCCCGACAGGGCTCGACACTGAAGCTTTCTTT

abundance: NA
d_gene: TRBD1
v_gene: TRBV5-1
j_gene: TRBJ2-5
CDR3aa: CASSTQGAEQETQYF
CDR3nt: TGCGCCAGCAGCACGCAGGGGGCCGAGCAAGAGACCCAGTACTTC

abundance: NA
d_gene: TRBD1
v_gene: TRBV19
j_gene: TRBJ1-2
CDR3aa: CASRTGGAGGYTF
CDR3nt: TGTGCCAGCAGGACAGGGGGCGCGGGTGGCTACACCTTC

abundance: NA
d_gene: NA
v_gene: TRBV29-1
j_gene: TRBJ2-5
CDR3aa: CSVEVDRLQETQYF
CDR3nt: TGCAGCGTTGAAGTCGACAGGTTACAAGAGACCCAGTACTTC

abundance: NA
d_gene: NA
v_gene: TRBV5-1
j_gene: TRBJ2-2
CDR3aa: CASSLRALAVFGELFF
CDR3nt: TGCGCCAGCAGCTTACGGGCGTTAGCGGTCTTCGGGGAGCTGTTTTTT

abundance: NA
d_gene: NA
v_gene: TRBV7-9
j_gene: TRBJ1-4
CDR3aa: CASSFGSEKLFF
CDR3nt: TGTGCCAGCAGCTTTGGGAGTGAAAAACTGTTTTTT

abundance: NA
d_gene: NA
v_gene: TRBV29-1
j_gene: TRBJ1-1
CDR3aa: CSGEGELGTEAFF
CDR3nt: TGCAGCGGGGAAGGGGAGCTCGGCACTGAAGCTTTCTTT

abundance: NA
d_gene: NA
v_gene: TRBV25-1
j_gene: TRBJ1-1
CDR3aa: CASSLGLENTEAFF
CDR3nt: TGTGCCAGCAGTCTTGGACTGGAGAACACTGAAGCTTTCTTT

abundance: NA
d_gene: TRBD1
v_gene: TRBV29-1
j_gene: TRBJ2-7
CDR3aa: CSVGGGQGGRYEQYF
CDR3nt: TGCAGCGTTGGGGGGGGACAGGGAGGACGATACGAGCAGTACTTC

abundance: NA
d_gene: NA
v_gene: TRBV5-1
j_gene: TRBJ1-1
CDR3aa: CASSSNRVPNTEAFF
CDR3nt: TGCGCCAGCAGCTCGAATAGGGTACCGAACACTGAAGCTTTCTTT

abundance: NA
d_gene: TRBD1
v_gene: TRBV19
j_gene: TRBJ1-4
CDR3aa: CASSQGTGGEKLFF
CDR3nt: TGTGCCAGTAGCCAGGGGACAGGAGGGGAAAAACTGTTTTTT

abundance: NA
d_gene: NA
v_gene: TRBV15
j_gene: TRBJ2-1
CDR3aa: CATSRVNEQFF
CDR3nt: TGTGCCACCAGCAGAGTCAATGAGCAGTTCTTC

abundance: NA
d_gene: NA
v_gene: TRBV12-3/TRBV12-4
j_gene: TRBJ2-3
CDR3aa: CASSPIGDTQYF
CDR3nt: TGTGCCAGCAGCCCCATAGGGGATACGCAGTATTTT

abundance: NA
d_gene: NA
v_gene: TRBV7-3
j_gene: TRBJ2-2
CDR3aa: CASSPLSGDANTGELFF
CDR3nt: TGTGCCAGCAGCCCCCTTAGCGGAGACGCGAACACCGGGGAGCTGTTTTTT

abundance: NA
d_gene: TRBD1
v_gene: TRBV27
j_gene: TRBJ1-2
CDR3aa: CATSRDRAEGYTF
CDR3nt: TGTGCCACCTCGAGGGACAGGGCAGAGGGCTACACCTTC

abundance: NA
d_gene: TRBD2
v_gene: TRBV10-2
j_gene: TRBJ2-1
CDR3aa: CASRTSGGGDEQFF
CDR3nt: TGCGCCAGCAGAACTAGCGGGGGGGGAGATGAGCAGTTCTTC

abundance: NA
d_gene: TRBD1
v_gene: TRBV5-1
j_gene: TRBJ2-3
CDR3aa: CASSYHRGPDTQYF
CDR3nt: TGCGCCAGCAGCTACCACAGGGGCCCAGATACGCAGTATTTT

abundance: NA
d_gene: TRBD1
v_gene: TRBV10-3
j_gene: TRBJ1-5
CDR3aa: CAISEDRGGQPQHF
CDR3nt: TGTGCCATCAGTGAGGACAGGGGTGGGCAGCCCCAGCATTTT

abundance: NA
d_gene: TRBD1
v_gene: TRBV15
j_gene: TRBJ1-1
CDR3aa: CATSGDRDTEAFF
CDR3nt: TGTGCCACCAGCGGGGACAGGGACACTGAAGCTTTCTTT

abundance: NA
d_gene: NA
v_gene: TRBV19
j_gene: TRBJ1-2
CDR3aa: CASSIGTIYGYTF
CDR3nt: TGTGCCAGTAGTATAGGGACAATCTATGGCTACACCTTC

abundance: NA
d_gene: NA
v_gene: TRBV7-9
j_gene: TRBJ1-4
CDR3aa: CASSLVVGRVSSLFF
CDR3nt: TGTGCCAGCAGCTTAGTGGTCGGAAGGGTTTCATCACTGTTTTTT

abundance: NA
d_gene: TRBD2
v_gene: TRBV10-3
j_gene: TRBJ2-1
CDR3aa: CAISDQAGARNEQFF
CDR3nt: TGTGCCATCAGTGATCAAGCGGGAGCGCGGAATGAGCAGTTCTTC

abundance: NA
d_gene: NA
v_gene: TRBV5-4
j_gene: TRBJ1-2
CDR3aa: CASSGIRVLGSYGYTF
CDR3nt: TGTGCCAGCAGCGGAATCAGGGTTTTAGGAAGCTATGGCTACACCTTC

abundance: once
d_gene: NA
v_gene: TRBV7-2
j_gene: TRBJ1-1
CDR3aa: CASSLVDQGRAFF
CDR3nt: TGTGCCAGCAGCTTAGTGGATCAGGGCAGAGCTTTCTTT

abundance: NA
d_gene: NA
v_gene: TRBV27
j_gene: TRBJ2-1
CDR3aa: CASTRQAGHNEQFF
CDR3nt: TGTGCCAGCACACGACAGGCAGGGCACAATGAGCAGTTCTTC

abundance: NA
d_gene: NA
v_gene: TRBV10-3
j_gene: TRBJ1-5
CDR3aa: CAISEPGLRPQHF
CDR3nt: TGTGCCATCAGTGAGCCGGGACTACGGCCCCAGCATTTT

abundance: NA
d_gene: TRBD1
v_gene: TRBV5-4
j_gene: TRBJ1-1
CDR3aa: CASSSKTGWSTEAFF
CDR3nt: TGTGCCAGCAGCTCTAAGACAGGGTGGAGTACTGAAGCTTTCTTT